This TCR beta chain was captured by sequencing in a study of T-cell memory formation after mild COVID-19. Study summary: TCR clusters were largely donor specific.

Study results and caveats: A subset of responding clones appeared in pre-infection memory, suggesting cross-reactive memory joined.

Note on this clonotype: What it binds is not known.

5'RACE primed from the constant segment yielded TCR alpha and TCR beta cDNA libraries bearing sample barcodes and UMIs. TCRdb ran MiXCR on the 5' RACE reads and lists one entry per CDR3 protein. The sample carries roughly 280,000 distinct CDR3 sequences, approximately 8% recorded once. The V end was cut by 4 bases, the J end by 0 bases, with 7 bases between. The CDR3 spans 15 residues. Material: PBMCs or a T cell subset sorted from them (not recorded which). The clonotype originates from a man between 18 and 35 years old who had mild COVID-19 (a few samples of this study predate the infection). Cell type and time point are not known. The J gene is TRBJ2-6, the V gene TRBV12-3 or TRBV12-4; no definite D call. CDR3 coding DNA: TGTGCCAGCAGTTCTTTAATCTCTGGGGCCAACGTCCTGACTTTC. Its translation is CASSSLISGANVLTF.